The 30 T cell receptor beta chains in this list originate from one sample, sequenced in a study of cytomegalovirus exposure and HLA in healthy donors. Primers included in the PCR were 60 Vbeta and 13 Jbeta primers. Sequencing was performed with immunoSEQ multiplex PCR; in TCRdb, only in-frame clones are kept and a portion is missing. The sample table includes about 120,000 clones. The material sequenced was PBMCs. The receptors stem from a woman aged 40 to 50 in good health and CMV-seropositive.

This sequence joins TRBV18 and TRBJ1-5; unclear D gene. Trimming removed 2 bases at V and 6 bases at J, with 8 bases between. Germline V gene lookup returns CDR1 KGHSH and CDR2 LQKENI. The CDR3 spans 13 residues. Written as DNA, the CDR3 is TGTGCCAGCTCACCAAGCGGTACTCAGCCCCAGCATTTT. Amino acids: CASSPSGTQPQHF.

The genes are TRBV7-9 and TRBJ2-3; D is perhaps TRBD2 (5 bases). This CDR3 has 14 residues. Germline CDR1 and CDR2: SEHNR and FQNEAQ (reference sequence). Between the trimmed V and J ends, which lost 8 bases and 1 base, there was a span of 13 bases. CDR3 protein: CASSGEAGTDTQYF. For the CDR3, the DNA is TGTGCCAGCTCCGGGGAAGCGGGCACAGATACGCAGTATTTT.

This chain links TRBV10-3 with TRBJ2-7; 7 nucleotides match TRBD2. This CDR3 is built from 17 residues. Germline V gene data show CDR1 as ENHRY and CDR2 as SYGVKD. The J segment lost 3 bases and the V segment lost 10 bases, leaving 21 bases of the junction unmatched. The CDR3 coding sequence is TGTGCCACCATAACCGGGAGTCATCCAGCGGGGATCTACGAGCAGTACTTC. Protein: CATITGSHPAGIYEQYF.

The rearrangement uses TRBV7-2 and TRBJ2-5; no clear D gene. This CDR3 is built from 11 residues. Per germline, CDR1 SGHTA and CDR2 FQGNSA. V was cut by 7 bases and J by 5 bases, with 8 bases left in between. CDR3 region: CASTARETQYF. In nucleotides, the CDR3 is TGTGCCAGCACGGCGCGGGAGACCCAGTACTTC.

The DNA for the CDR3 is TGTGCCAGCAGTCCCACAGGGGAACCGAACACTGAAGCTTTCTTT. It translates to CASSPTGEPNTEAFF. The genes are TRBV27 and TRBJ1-1; TRBD1 agrees at 7 bases. V trimming: 5 bases; J trimming: 1 base; junction bases outside the gene matches: 7. Germline V lookup: CDR1 MNHEY, CDR2 SMNVEV (reference sequence). The CDR3 is 15 amino acids.

The J gene is TRBJ2-3, the V gene TRBV28; 8 nucleotides match TRBD1. Germline assignment: CDR1 MDHEN and CDR2 SYDVKM. J lost 10 bases, V lost 6 bases, and 3 bases had no gene match. The CDR3 runs to 11 residues. CDR3 protein: CASRQGDPQYF. Here the CDR3 DNA reads TGTGCCAGCAGACAGGGGGATCCGCAGTATTTT.

The chain combines TRBV5-4 with TRBJ2-4; TRBD1 matches at 7 bases. CDR1 SGHNT and CDR2 YYREEE come from the germline V gene (reference sequence). The CDR3 is 14 amino acids. V dropped 2 bases and J dropped 5; count of bases not matched to a gene: 4. The CDR3 here is CASSFTGTENIQYF. For the CDR3, the DNA is TGTGCCAGCAGCTTTACCGGGACAGAAAACATTCAGTACTTC.

The V call is TRBV7-6, the J call TRBJ2-2, with TRBD2 matching 8 bases. Germline V gene data show CDR1 as SGHVS and CDR2 as FNYEAQ. The CDR3 is made up of 15 amino acids. The V gene end was trimmed by 4 bases and the J gene end by 3 bases; junction bases not matched to a gene: 4. This CDR3 reads CASSSRGEHTGELFF. For the CDR3, the DNA is TGTGCCAGCAGCTCGCGGGGGGAACACACCGGGGAGCTGTTTTTT.

The rearrangement links TRBV28 to TRBJ2-1; 15 bases map to TRBD2. CDR1 and CDR2 (germline): MDHEN, SYDVKM. The CDR3 loop spans 15 amino acids. Trimming took 7 bases from V and 10 from J; bases not matched to a gene: 8. The CDR3: CASTAGGLAGGEQFF. The CDR3 region has the DNA TGTGCCAGCACCGCGGGGGGACTAGCGGGAGGCGAGCAGTTCTTC.

This chain joins TRBV19 and TRBJ2-2; D might be TRBD2 (5 bases). The germline V gene has CDR1 LNHDA and CDR2 SQIVND (reference sequence). CDR3 size: 14 residues. With 4 bases removed from V and 4 bases from J, the gap between germline ends came to 10 bases. CDR3 residues: CASSRGWGTGELFF. CDR3 coding DNA: TGTGCCAGTAGTAGAGGGTGGGGCACCGGGGAGCTGTTTTTT. Using reference TRBV19 and TRBJ2-2 for the parts outside the CDR3, the full variable domain is DGGITQSPKYLFRKEGQNVTLSCEQNLNHDAMYWYRQDPGQGLRLIYYSQIVNDFQKGDIAEGYSVSREKKESFPLTVTSAQKNPTAFYLCASSRGWGTGELFFGEGSRLTVL.

The V call is TRBV2, the J call TRBJ2-1; 7 bases agree with TRBD1. V gave up 7 bases and J gave up 7 bases; unmatched junction bases: 10. Germline V CDR1 and CDR2: SNHLY, FYNNEI. The length of the CDR3 is 14 residues. In DNA form, the CDR3 reads TGTGCCAGCAAGGGGGCTAGAGCCTGGAATGAGCAGTTCTTC. This sequence encodes CASKGARAWNEQFF.

The chain has TRBV30 and TRBJ2-1; 12 bases match TRBD2. V was clipped by 5 bases and J by 6 bases; unmatched bases: 5. In germline, CDR1 is GTSNPN, CDR2 SVGIG (reference sequence). The CDR3 contains 14 residues. The DNA for the CDR3 is TGTGCCTGGTGGGGACTAGCGGGCCGCAATGAGCAGTTCTTC. Protein product: CAWWGLAGRNEQFF.

The chain uses TRBV15 and TRBJ1-5; D may be TRBD1 (6 bases). CDR3 length: 18 amino acids. From germline, CDR1 is LNHNV and CDR2 YYDKDF (reference sequence). Trimming took 4 bases from V and 0 from J, leaving 19 bases between them. CDR3 sequence reads: CATSTILRSGASNQPQHF. DNA of the CDR3: TGTGCCACCAGCACCATCCTAAGGTCAGGGGCTAGCAATCAGCCCCAGCATTTT.

This CDR3 reads CASSPPGVETQYF. The CDR3 coding sequence is TGTGCCAGCAGCCCCCCGGGGGTAGAGACCCAGTACTTC. The rearrangement links TRBV7-9 to TRBJ2-5, with D possibly TRBD2 on 6 matching bases. The V end was cut by 5 bases, the J end by 4 bases, with 11 bases between. The CDR3 has 13 amino acids. Germline CDR1 SEHNR, CDR2 FQNEAQ (reference sequence).

The chain employs TRBV25-1 and TRBJ2-4; D is ambiguous. Per germline, CDR1 MGHDK and CDR2 SYGVNS. The CDR3 has 12 amino acids. Between the trimmed V and J ends, which lost 4 bases and 11 bases, there was a span of 12 bases. The CDR3 here is CASSGLSPLQYF. CDR3 sequence (DNA): TGTGCCAGCAGTGGTTTGAGCCCTCTTCAGTACTTC. The whole variable domain, remainder taken from reference TRBV25-1 and TRBJ2-4, is EADIYQTPRYLVIGTGKKITLECSQTMGHDKMYWYQQDPGMELHLIHYSYGVNSTEKGDLSSESTVSRIRTEHFPLTLESARPSHTSQYLCASSGLSPLQYFGAGTRLSVL.

The chain employs TRBV10-3 and TRBJ2-3, with D perhaps matching TRBD2 (6 bases). CDR3 length: 15 residues. Between the trimmed V and J ends, which lost 5 bases and 2 bases, there was a span of 14 bases. From germline, CDR1 is ENHRY and CDR2 SYGVKD. CDR3 DNA: TGTGCCATCAGTTCCGGGACGGACTACACAGATACGCAGTATTTT. It encodes CAISSGTDYTDTQYF.

The chain carries TRBV5-1 and TRBJ1-1; D is unresolved. The CDR3 spans 14 residues. V lost 1 base and J 0 bases, leaving 7 bases between the germline ends. Germline V gives CDR1 SGHRS, CDR2 YFSETQ. The CDR3 loop reads CASSLNRLNTEAFF. The CDR3 DNA sequence: TGCGCCAGCAGCTTGAACAGACTGAACACTGAAGCTTTCTTT.

This chain uses TRBV11-3 with TRBJ2-2; TRBD1 might be the D (7 bases). CDR1 SGHNT and CDR2 YENEEA come from the germline V gene. The CDR3 has 17 residues. V dropped 3 bases and J dropped 0 bases, with 14 bases sitting between them. CDR3: CASSFPTGTPNTGELFF. The CDR3 DNA follows: TGTGCCAGCAGCTTCCCGACAGGGACTCCGAACACCGGGGAGCTGTTTTTT.

The gene calls are TRBV5-8 and TRBJ1-1, with a weak D call TRBD1 (6 bases). The germline V and J ends were trimmed by 4 bases and 7 bases, with 20 bases remaining between them. Germline V gene data show CDR1 as SGHTS and CDR2 as YDEGEE. This CDR3 is 15 amino acids long. DNA for the CDR3: TGTGCCAGCAGCCGATACTCAGGGGCCGTGAATGAAGCTTTCTTT. It yields the protein CASSRYSGAVNEAFF. Full variable domain (outside the CDR3, taken from reference TRBV5-8 and TRBJ1-1): EAGVTQSPTHLIKTRGQQATLRCSPISGHTSVYWYQQALGLGLQFLLWYDEGEERNRGNFPPRFSGRQFPNYSSELNVNALELEDSALYLCASSRYSGAVNEAFFGQGTRLTVV.

This rearrangement joins TRBV28 to TRBJ2-2, with D maybe TRBD2 (5 bases). In germline, CDR1 is MDHEN, CDR2 SYDVKM. CDR3 length: 14 amino acids. V was clipped by 2 bases and J by 4 bases, with 8 bases between them. CDR3: CASSLRGGTGELFF. Here the CDR3 DNA reads TGTGCCAGCAGTTTACGTGGAGGCACCGGGGAGCTGTTTTTT.

The chain employs TRBV7-2 and TRBJ2-7; D not certain. Germline lookup yields CDR1 SGHTA and CDR2 FQGNSA. Trimming took off 5 bases at V and 6 bases at J, with 17 bases between the two ends. CDR3 length equals 14 residues. CDR3 in DNA: TGTGCCAGCAGCCTTAGTCTTGTCCCCACCGAGCAGTACTTC. Protein sequence: CASSLSLVPTEQYF. The full variable domain, in which reference TRBV7-2 and TRBJ2-7 provide the parts outside the CDR3, is GAGVSQSPSNKVTEKGKDVELRCDPISGHTALYWYRQSLGQGLEFLIYFQGNSAPDKSGLPSDRFSAERTGGSVSTLTIQRTQQEDSAVYLCASSLSLVPTEQYFGPGTRLTVT.

The rearrangement links TRBV11-2 to TRBJ2-7; 14 nucleotides match TRBD2. Germline V gene data show CDR1 as SGHAT and CDR2 as FQNNGV. The CDR3 totals 19 residues. The V segment lost 5 bases and the J segment 3 bases; nucleotides outside the gene matches: 15. The CDR3 sequence: CASSGGTGTSGSSIYEQYF. The CDR3, as DNA: TGTGCCAGCAGCGGAGGCACCGGGACTAGCGGGAGTTCTATCTACGAGCAGTACTTC.

The chain has TRBV2 and TRBJ1-2; the D gene is possibly TRBD1 (5 bases). V was trimmed by 6 bases and J by 4 bases, leaving 12 bases between them. CDR1 and CDR2 from the germline V gene are SNHLY and FYNNEI. The CDR3 totals 13 residues. As DNA, the CDR3 is TGTGCCAGCAGAGTAGGGGCTGGCTATGGCTACACCTTC. Protein product: CASRVGAGYGYTF. Together with reference TRBV2 and TRBJ1-2, the CDR3 gives the full variable domain: EPEVTQTPSHQVTQMGQEVILRCVPISNHLYFYWYRQILGQKVEFLVSFYNNEISEKSEIFDDQFSVERPDGSNFTLKIRSTKLEDSAMYFCASRVGAGYGYTFGSGTRLTVV.

This sequence joins TRBV15 and TRBJ2-3; D perhaps matches TRBD1 (5 bases). This CDR3 is 13 amino acids long. V gave up 7 bases and J gave up 2 bases, with 10 bases separating them. Germline V gene data show CDR1 as LNHNV and CDR2 as YYDKDF (reference sequence). CDR3 DNA sequence: TGTGCCACCACTGGGGCTATCACAGATACGCAGTATTTT. Translating it yields CATTGAITDTQYF.

The chain uses TRBV2 and TRBJ2-3; 7 bases are shared with TRBD2. The CDR3 extends over 15 amino acids. CDR1 is SNHLY, CDR2 FYNNEI, per germline. The ends lost 1 base at V and 2 bases at J; junction bases unmatched: 3. The CDR3 coding sequence is TGTGCCAGCAGTGAAGAGCGGGGCCCCACAGATACGCAGTATTTT. Its translation: CASSEERGPTDTQYF.

This chain connects TRBV9 to TRBJ2-5, with TRBD1 identical over 10 bases. Germline CDR1 SGDLS, CDR2 YYNGEE. The CDR3 spans 16 residues. Trimming removed 1 base from V and 5 bases from J; junction bases left unmatched: 8. The CDR3 loop is CASSVFSTGGLETQYF. The CDR3 DNA follows: TGTGCCAGCAGCGTATTTTCGACAGGGGGCTTGGAGACCCAGTACTTC.

The chain couples TRBV2 to TRBJ2-4, with a tentative D call TRBD2 (5 bases). The CDR3 has 12 residues. Looked up from germline, CDR1 is SNHLY and CDR2 is FYNNEI. V was clipped by 6 bases and J by 7 bases, with 10 bases between them. The CDR3 here is CASRSPGNIQYF. In DNA form, the CDR3 reads TGTGCCAGCAGGTCCCCGGGGAACATTCAGTACTTC.

The chain links TRBV2 to TRBJ1-5, with TRBD1 matching 8 bases. The CDR3 is 15 residues long. V trimming: 3 bases; J trimming: 6 bases; junction bases outside the gene matches: 7. Germline CDR1 and CDR2: SNHLY and FYNNEI. CDR3 DNA sequence: TGTGCCAGCAGTGAGGCGACAGGGGCACTTCAGCCCCAGCATTTT. Translation gives CASSEATGALQPQHF. The variable domain in full, with the rest retrieved from reference TRBV2 and TRBJ1-5, is EPEVTQTPSHQVTQMGQEVILRCVPISNHLYFYWYRQILGQKVEFLVSFYNNEISEKSEIFDDQFSVERPDGSNFTLKIRSTKLEDSAMYFCASSEATGALQPQHFGDGTRLSIL.

V usage is TRBV5-1 and J usage is TRBJ1-3; D not resolved. V was pared by 4 bases and J by 7 bases, with 15 bases between. Germline lookup yields CDR1 SGHRS and CDR2 YFSETQ. The CDR3 runs to 14 residues. The CDR3 loop reads CASSPGPGFNTIYF. The CDR3 nucleotides are TGCGCCAGCAGCCCGGGTCCGGGGTTTAACACCATATATTTT.

Remarks on this clone: Relative to the germline gene, one junction end is altered; a read error may explain this. V is TRBV11-2 and J is TRBJ2-5; D not certain. The CDR3 covers 14 residues. The V gene's germline CDR1 is SGHAT and CDR2 FQNNGV. CDR3 protein: CASSYGWPQEAQYF. The CDR3 region has the DNA TGTGCCAGCAGCTACGGGTGGCCCCAAGAGGCCCAGTACTTC.